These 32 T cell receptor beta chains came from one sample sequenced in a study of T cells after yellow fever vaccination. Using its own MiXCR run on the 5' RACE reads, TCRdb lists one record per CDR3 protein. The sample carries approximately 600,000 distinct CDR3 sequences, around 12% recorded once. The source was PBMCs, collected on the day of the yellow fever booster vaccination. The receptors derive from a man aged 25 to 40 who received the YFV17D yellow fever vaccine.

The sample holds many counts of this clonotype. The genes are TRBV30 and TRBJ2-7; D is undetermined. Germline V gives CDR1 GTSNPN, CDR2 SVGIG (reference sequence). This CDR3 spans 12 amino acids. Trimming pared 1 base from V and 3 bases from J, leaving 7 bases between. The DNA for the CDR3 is TGTGCCTGGAGTGGCAGTTTCTACGAGCAGTACTTC. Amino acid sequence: CAWSGSFYEQYF.

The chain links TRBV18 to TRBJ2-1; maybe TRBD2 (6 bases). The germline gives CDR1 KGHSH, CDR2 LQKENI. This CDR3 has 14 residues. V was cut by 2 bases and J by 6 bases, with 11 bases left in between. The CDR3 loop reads CASSPYRLGNEQFF. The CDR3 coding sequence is TGTGCCAGCTCACCATACAGACTAGGCAATGAGCAGTTCTTC.

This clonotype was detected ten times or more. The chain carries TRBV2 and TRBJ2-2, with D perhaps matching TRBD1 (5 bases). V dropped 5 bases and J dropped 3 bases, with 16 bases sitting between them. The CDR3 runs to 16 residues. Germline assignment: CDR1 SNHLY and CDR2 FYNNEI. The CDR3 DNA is TGTGCCAGCAGTTGGGTCAGGGTAACGTACACCGGGGAGCTGTTTTTT. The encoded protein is CASSWVRVTYTGELFF.

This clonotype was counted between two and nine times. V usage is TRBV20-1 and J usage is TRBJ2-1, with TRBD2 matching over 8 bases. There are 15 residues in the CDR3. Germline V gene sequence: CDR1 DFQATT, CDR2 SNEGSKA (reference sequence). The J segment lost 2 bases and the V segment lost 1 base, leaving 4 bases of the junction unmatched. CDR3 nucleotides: TGCAGTGCTAGAGTCGATAGCGGGGCCTACAATGAGCAGTTCTTC. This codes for CSARVDSGAYNEQFF.

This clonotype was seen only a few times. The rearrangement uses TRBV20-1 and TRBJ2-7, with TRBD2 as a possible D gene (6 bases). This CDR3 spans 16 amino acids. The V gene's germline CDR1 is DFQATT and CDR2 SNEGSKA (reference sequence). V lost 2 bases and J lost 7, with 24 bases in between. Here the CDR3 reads CSARPSRTVLRGEQYF. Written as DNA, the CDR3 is TGCAGTGCTAGACCCTCACGGACCGTATTACGGGGGGAGCAGTACTTC.

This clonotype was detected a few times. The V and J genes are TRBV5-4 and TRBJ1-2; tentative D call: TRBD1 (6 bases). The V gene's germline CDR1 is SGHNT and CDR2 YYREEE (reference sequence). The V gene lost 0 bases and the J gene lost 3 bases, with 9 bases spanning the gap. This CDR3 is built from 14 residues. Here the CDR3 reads CASSLDREYYGYTF. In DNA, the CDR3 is TGTGCCAGCAGCTTGGACAGGGAGTACTATGGCTACACCTTC.

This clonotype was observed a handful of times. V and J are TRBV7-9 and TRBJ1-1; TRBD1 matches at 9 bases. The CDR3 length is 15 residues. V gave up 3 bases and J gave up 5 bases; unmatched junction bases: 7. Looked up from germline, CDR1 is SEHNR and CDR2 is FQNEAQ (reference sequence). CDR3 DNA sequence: TGTGCCAGCAGCTTTTACGCCGGGACAGGGACTGAAGCTTTCTTT. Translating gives CASSFYAGTGTEAFF. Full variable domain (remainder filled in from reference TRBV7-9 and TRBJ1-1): DTGVSQNPRHKITKRGQNVTFRCDPISEHNRLYWYRQTLGQGPEFLTYFQNEAQLEKSRLLSDRFSAERPKGSFSTLEIQRTEQGDSAMYLCASSFYAGTGTEAFFGQGTRLTVV.

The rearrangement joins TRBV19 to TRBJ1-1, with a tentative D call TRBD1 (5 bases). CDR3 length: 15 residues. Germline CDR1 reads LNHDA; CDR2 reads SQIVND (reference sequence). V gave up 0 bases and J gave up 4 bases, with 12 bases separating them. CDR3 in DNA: TGTGCCAGTAGTATAGACTGGGGCAGCAGCACTGAAGCTTTCTTT. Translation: CASSIDWGSSTEAFF.

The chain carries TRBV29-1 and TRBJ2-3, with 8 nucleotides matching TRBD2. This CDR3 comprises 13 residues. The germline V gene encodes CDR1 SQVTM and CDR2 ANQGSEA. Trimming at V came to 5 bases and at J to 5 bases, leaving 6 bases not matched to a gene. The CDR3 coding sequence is TGCAGCGTTACGAGCGGGGGACAAGATACGCAGTATTTT. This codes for CSVTSGGQDTQYF.

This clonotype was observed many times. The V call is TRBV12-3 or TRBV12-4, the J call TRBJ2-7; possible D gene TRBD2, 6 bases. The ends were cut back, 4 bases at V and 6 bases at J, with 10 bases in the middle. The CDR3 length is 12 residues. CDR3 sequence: CASSWGTSEQYF. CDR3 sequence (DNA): TGTGCCAGCAGTTGGGGGACTTCCGAGCAGTACTTC.

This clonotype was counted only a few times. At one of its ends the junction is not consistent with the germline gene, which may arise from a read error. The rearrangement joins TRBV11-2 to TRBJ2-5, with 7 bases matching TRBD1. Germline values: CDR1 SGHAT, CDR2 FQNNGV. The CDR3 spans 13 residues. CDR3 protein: CASSVDLGTAQYF. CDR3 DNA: TGTGCCAGCAGCGTAGACCTTGGGACAGCGCAGTACTTC. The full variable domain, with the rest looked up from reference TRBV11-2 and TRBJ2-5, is EAGVAQSPRYKIIEKRQSVAFWCNPISGHATLYWYQQILGQGPKLLIQFQNNGVVDDSQLPKDRFSAERLKGVDSTLKIQPAKLEDSAVYLCASSVDLGTAQYFGPGTRLLVL.

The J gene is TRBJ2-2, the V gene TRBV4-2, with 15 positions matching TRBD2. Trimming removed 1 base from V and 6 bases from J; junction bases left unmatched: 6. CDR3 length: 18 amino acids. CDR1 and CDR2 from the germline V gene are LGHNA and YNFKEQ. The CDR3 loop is CASSQGGGLAGGAGELFF. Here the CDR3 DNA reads TGTGCCAGCAGCCAAGGGGGGGGACTAGCGGGAGGCGCCGGGGAGCTGTTTTTT.

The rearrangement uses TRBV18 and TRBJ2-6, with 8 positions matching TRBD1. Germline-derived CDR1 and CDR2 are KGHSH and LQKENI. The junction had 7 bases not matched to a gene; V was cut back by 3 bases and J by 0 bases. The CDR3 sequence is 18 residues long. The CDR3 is CASSPPGQVISGANVLTF. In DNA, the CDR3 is TGTGCCAGCTCACCTCCGGGACAGGTCATCTCTGGGGCCAACGTCCTGACTTTC.

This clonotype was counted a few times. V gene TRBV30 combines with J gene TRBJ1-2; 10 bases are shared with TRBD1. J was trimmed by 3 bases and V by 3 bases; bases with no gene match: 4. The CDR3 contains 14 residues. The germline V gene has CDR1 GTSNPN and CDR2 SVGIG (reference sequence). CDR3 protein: CAWRGTGAYYGYTF. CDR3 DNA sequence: TGTGCCTGGAGGGGGACAGGGGCCTACTATGGCTACACCTTC. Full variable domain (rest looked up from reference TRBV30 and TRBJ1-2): SQTIHQWPATLVQPVGSPLSLECTVEGTSNPNLYWYRQAAGRGLQLLFYSVGIGQISSEVPQNLSASRPQDRQFILSSKKLLLSDSGFYLCAWRGTGAYYGYTFGSGTRLTVV.

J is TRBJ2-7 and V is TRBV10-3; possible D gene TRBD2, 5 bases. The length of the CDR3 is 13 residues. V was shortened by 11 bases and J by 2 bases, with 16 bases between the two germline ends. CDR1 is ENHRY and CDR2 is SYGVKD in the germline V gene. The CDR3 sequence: CASAEAVPYEQYF. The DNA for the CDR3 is TGTGCCTCTGCGGAAGCGGTCCCCTACGAGCAGTACTTC.

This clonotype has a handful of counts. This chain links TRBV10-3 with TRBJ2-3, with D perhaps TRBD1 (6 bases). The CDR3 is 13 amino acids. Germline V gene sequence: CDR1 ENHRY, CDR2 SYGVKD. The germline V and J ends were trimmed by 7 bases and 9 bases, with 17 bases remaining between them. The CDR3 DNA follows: TGTGCCATCACCCCAGGGGTTGCCGGCACGCAGTATTTT. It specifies CAITPGVAGTQYF.

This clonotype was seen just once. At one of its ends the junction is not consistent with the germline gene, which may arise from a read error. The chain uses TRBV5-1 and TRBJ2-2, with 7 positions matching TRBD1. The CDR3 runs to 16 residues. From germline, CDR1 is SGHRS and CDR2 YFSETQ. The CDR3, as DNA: TGCGCCATCAGCTTATGGCCGGGACAGTCAACCGGGGAGCTGTTTTTT. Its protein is CAISLWPGQSTGELFF.

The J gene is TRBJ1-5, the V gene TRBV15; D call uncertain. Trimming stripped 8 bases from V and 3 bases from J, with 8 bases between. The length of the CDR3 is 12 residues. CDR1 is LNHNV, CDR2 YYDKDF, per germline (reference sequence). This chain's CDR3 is CATGIDNQPQHF. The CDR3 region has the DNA TGTGCCACCGGGATAGACAATCAGCCCCAGCATTTT.

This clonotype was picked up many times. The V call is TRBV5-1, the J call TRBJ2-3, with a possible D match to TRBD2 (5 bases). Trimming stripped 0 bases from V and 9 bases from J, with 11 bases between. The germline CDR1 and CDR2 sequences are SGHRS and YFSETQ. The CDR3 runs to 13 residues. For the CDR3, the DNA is TGCGCCAGCAGCTTGGACGTCGGGATCACGCAGTATTTT. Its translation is CASSLDVGITQYF.

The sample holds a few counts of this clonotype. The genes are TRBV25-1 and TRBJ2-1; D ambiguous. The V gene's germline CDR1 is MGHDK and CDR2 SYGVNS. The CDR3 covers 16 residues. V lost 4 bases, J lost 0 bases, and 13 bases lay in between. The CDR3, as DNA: TGTGCCAGCAGTGGCGGACGGGCCAGCTCCTACAATGAGCAGTTCTTC. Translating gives CASSGGRASSYNEQFF.

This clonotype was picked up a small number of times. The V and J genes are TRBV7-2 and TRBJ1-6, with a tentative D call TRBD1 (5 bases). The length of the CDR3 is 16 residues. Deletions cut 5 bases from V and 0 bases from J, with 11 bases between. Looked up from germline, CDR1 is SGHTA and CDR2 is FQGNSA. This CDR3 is CASSRGPSSYNSPLHF. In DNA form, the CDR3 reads TGTGCCAGCAGCCGGGGCCCGAGCTCCTATAATTCACCCCTCCACTTT.

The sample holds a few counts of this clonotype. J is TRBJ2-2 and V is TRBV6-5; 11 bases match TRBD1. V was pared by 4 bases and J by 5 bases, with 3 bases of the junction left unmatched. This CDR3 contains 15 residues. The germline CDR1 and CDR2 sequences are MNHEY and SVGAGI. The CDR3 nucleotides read TGTGCCAGCAGTTTGTGGGACAGGGGGACCGGGGAGCTGTTTTTT. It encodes CASSLWDRGTGELFF.

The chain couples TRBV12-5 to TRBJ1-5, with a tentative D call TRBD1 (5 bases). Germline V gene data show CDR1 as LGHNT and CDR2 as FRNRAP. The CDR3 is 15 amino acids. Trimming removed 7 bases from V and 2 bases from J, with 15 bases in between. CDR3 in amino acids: CASAPMGEGNQPQHF. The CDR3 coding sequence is TGTGCTAGTGCCCCGATGGGGGAGGGCAATCAGCCCCAGCATTTT.

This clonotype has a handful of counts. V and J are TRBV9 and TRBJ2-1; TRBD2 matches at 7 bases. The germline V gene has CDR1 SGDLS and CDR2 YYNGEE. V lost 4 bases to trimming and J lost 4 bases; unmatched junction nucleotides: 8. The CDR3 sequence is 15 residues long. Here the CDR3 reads CASSPPPGGYNEQFF. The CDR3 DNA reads TGTGCCAGCAGCCCCCCCCCCGGGGGGTACAATGAGCAGTTCTTC.

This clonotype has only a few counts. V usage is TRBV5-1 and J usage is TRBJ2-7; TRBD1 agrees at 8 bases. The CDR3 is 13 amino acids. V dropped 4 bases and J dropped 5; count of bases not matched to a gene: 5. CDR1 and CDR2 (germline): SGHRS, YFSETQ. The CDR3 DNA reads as TGCGCCAGCAGCGATACGGACAGGGACGAGCAGTACTTC. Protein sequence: CASSDTDRDEQYF.

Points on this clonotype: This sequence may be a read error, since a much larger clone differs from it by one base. Here the CDR3 reads CASSVSLGGDRGYDEQFF. The DNA of the CDR3 is TGTGCCAGCAGCGTTTCCTTGGGGGGGGACAGGGGCTACGATGAGCAGTTCTTC. V usage is TRBV9 and J usage is TRBJ2-1, with TRBD1 identical over 10 bases. The length of the CDR3 is 18 residues. Looked up from germline, CDR1 is SGDLS and CDR2 is YYNGEE.

The CDR3: CATSRDLVETQYF. DNA for the CDR3: TGTGCCACCAGCAGAGATCTGGTCGAGACCCAGTACTTC. The genes are TRBV15 and TRBJ2-5; D gene ambiguous. This CDR3 spans 13 amino acids. With 0 bases removed from V and 5 bases from J, the gap between germline ends came to 7 bases. Germline V CDR1 and CDR2: LNHNV, YYDKDF (reference sequence).

In DNA form, the CDR3 reads TGCAGTGCTAGAGATCAGGGTGAGGAGCAGTTCTTC. Translated, it gives CSARDQGEEQFF. This chain uses TRBV20-1 with TRBJ2-1; perhaps TRBD1 as D (5 bases). The CDR3 contains 12 residues. The V end lost 0 bases, the J end lost 10 bases, and 10 bases lay between the germline ends. Germline CDR1 DFQATT, CDR2 SNEGSKA (reference sequence).

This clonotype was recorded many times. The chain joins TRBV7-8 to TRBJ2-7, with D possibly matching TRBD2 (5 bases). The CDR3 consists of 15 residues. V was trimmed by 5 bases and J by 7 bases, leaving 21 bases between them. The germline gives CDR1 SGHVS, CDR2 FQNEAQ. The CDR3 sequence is CASSRLQLVGSEQYF. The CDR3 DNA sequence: TGTGCCAGCAGCCGCCTCCAACTAGTTGGGTCGGAGCAGTACTTC.

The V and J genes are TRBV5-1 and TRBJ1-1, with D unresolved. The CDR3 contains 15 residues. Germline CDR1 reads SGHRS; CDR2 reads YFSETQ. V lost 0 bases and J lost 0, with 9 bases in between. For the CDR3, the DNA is TGCGCCAGCAGCTTGGCCGGACGGATGAACACTGAAGCTTTCTTT. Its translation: CASSLAGRMNTEAFF.

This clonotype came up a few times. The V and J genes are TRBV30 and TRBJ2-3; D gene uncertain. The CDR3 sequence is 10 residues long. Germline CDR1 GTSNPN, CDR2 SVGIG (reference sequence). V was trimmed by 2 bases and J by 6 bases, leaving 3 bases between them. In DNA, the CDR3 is TGTGCCTGGAGTCGGGATACGCAGTATTTT. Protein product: CAWSRDTQYF. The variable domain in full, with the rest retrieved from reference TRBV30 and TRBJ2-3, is SQTIHQWPATLVQPVGSPLSLECTVEGTSNPNLYWYRQAAGRGLQLLFYSVGIGQISSEVPQNLSASRPQDRQFILSSKKLLLSDSGFYLCAWSRDTQYFGPGTRLTVL.

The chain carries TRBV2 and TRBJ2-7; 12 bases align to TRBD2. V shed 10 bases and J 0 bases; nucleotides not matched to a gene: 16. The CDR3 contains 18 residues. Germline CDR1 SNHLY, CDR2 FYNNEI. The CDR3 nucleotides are TGTGCCACTCAAAGGGAGACTAGCGGGAGCCGGACCTCCTACGAGCAGTACTTC. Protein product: CATQRETSGSRTSYEQYF. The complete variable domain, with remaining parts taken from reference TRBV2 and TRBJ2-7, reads EPEVTQTPSHQVTQMGQEVILRCVPISNHLYFYWYRQILGQKVEFLVSFYNNEISEKSEIFDDQFSVERPDGSNFTLKIRSTKLEDSAMYFCATQRETSGSRTSYEQYFGPGTRLTVT.